This T cell receptor (beta chain) came from a study of Graves' ophthalmopathy and Graves' hyperthyroidism. About the research overall: At initial diagnosis, peripheral blood was obtained, and this preceded any treatment. Overall study results and limits: Blood was where most expanded thyroid clonotypes above 0.001 frequency also turned up.

This CDR3 has 14 residues. Trimming removed 4 bases from V and 1 base from J, with 10 bases in between. CDR1 is SNHLY and CDR2 is FYNNEI in the germline V gene. RNA transcripts were the source from which TCR beta CDR3 regions were amplified. After a first-round RT-PCR with HTBI primers, a second-round multiplex PCR was run. MiXCR, run by TCRdb on the multiplex PCR reads, gives a single entry per CDR3 protein. This table holds under 350,000 distinct CDR3 sequences, roughly 15% found once. Moderately to severely active ophthalmopathy under 3 months, CAS at least 3, NOSPECS at least 4. This clonotype was seen at least ten times. Its antigen is not identified.

The sequenced sample consisted of peripheral blood. V usage is TRBV2 and J usage is TRBJ2-5, with D possibly TRBD1 on 6 matching bases. The sequence derives from an adult man with Graves' ophthalmopathy. The CDR3 here is CASSGRTAQETQYF. CDR3 DNA: TGTGCCAGCAGTGGCCGGACAGCCCAAGAGACCCAGTACTTC.